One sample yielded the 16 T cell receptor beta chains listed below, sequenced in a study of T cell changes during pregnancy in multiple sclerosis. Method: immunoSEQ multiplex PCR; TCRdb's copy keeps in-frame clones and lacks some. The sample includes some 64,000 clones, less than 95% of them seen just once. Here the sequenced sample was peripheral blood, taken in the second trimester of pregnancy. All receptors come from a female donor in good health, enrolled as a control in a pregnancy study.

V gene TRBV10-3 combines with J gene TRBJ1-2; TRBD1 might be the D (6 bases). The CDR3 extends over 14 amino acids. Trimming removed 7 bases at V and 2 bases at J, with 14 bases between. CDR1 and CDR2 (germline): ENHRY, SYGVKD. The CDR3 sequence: CAIKRQDLNYGYTF. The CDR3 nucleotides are TGTGCCATCAAACGACAGGATCTAAACTATGGCTACACCTTC.

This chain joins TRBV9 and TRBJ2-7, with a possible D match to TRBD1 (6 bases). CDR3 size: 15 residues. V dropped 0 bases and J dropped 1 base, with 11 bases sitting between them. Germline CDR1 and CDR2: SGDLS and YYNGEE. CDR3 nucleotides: TGTGCCAGCAGCGTAGCTTTCGGACAGTCCTACGAGCAGTACTTC. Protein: CASSVAFGQSYEQYF.

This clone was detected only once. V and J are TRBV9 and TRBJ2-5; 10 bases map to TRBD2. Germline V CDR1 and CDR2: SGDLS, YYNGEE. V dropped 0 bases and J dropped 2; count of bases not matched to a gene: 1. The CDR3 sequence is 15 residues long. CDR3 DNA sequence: TGTGCCAGCAGCGTAGCTAGCGGGGGTCAAGAGACCCAGTACTTC. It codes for CASSVASGGQETQYF.

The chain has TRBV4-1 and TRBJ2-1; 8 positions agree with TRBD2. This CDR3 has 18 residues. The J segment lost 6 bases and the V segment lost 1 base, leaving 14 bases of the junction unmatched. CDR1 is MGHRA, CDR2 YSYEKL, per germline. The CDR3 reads CASSQVPFGAGAVNEQFF. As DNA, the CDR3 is TGCGCCAGCAGCCAAGTACCTTTTGGAGCGGGGGCTGTCAATGAGCAGTTCTTC.

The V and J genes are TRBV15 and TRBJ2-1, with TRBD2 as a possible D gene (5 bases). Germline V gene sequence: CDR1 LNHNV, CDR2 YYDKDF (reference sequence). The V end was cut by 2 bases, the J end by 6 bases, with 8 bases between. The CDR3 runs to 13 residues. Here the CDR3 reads CATSRLSGNEQFF. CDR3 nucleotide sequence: TGTGCCACCAGCAGATTAAGCGGCAATGAGCAGTTCTTC.

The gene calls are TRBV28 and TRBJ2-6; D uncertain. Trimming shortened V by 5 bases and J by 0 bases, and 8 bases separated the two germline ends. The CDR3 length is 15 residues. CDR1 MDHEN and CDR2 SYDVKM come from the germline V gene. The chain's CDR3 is CASSVALSGANVLTF. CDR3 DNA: TGTGCCAGCAGTGTGGCCCTCTCTGGGGCCAACGTCCTGACTTTC.

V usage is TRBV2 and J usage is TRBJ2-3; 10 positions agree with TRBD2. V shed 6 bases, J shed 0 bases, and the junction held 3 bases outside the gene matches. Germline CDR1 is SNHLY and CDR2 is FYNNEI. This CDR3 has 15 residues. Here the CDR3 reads CASSSGRVSTDTQYF. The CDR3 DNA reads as TGTGCCAGCAGCAGCGGGAGGGTTAGCACAGATACGCAGTATTTT.

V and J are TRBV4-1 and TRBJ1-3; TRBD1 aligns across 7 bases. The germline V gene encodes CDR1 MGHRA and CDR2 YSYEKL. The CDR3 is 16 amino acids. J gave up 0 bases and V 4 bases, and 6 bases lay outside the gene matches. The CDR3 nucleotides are TGCGCCAGCAGCCGACCGGGACAGAGCTCTGGAAACACCATATATTTT. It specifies CASSRPGQSSGNTIYF.

The DNA of the CDR3 is TGTGCCAGCAGCTTACCGTCGGGGGGGAAGGGAAACACTGAAGCTTTCTTT. This encodes CASSLPSGGKGNTEAFF. The chain is built from TRBV7-3 and TRBJ1-1; tentative D call: TRBD1 (5 bases). Trimming pared 2 bases from V and 2 bases from J, leaving 18 bases between. CDR1 is SGHTA, CDR2 FQGTGA, per germline. This CDR3 comprises 17 residues.

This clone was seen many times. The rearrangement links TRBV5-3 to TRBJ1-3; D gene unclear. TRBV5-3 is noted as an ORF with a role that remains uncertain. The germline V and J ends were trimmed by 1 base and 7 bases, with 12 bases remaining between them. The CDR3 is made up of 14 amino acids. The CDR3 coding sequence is TGTGCCAGAAGCTTGCCCCGAGTCGGGAACACCATATATTTT. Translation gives CARSLPRVGNTIYF.

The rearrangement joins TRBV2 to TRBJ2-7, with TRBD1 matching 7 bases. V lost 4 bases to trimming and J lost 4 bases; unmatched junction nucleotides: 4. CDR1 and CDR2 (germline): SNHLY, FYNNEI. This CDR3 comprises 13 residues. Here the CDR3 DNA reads TGTGCCAGCAGTGTTGGGACAGATTACGAGCAGTACTTC. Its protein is CASSVGTDYEQYF.

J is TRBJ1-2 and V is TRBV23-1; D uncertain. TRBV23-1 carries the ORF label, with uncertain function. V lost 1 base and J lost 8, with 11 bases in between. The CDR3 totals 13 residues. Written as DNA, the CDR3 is TGCGCCAGCAGTCAATTCGCGTCAAGCGGCTACACCTTC. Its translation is CASSQFASSGYTF.

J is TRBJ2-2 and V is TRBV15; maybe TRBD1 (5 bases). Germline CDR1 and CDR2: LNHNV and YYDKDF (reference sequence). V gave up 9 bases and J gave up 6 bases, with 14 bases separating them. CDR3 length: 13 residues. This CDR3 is CATLDILSGELFF. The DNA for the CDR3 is TGTGCCACGCTGGACATTCTCTCCGGGGAGCTGTTTTTT.

The CDR3 bases are TGTGCCAGCCTAAGGACTGGGGGGAATTCACCCCTCCACTTT. Amino acid sequence: CASLRTGGNSPLHF. V usage is TRBV5-6 and J usage is TRBJ1-6; a weak D match, TRBD1 (5 bases). The CDR3 extends over 14 amino acids. The germline V and J ends were trimmed by 7 bases and 7 bases, with 15 bases remaining between them. Germline V gene lookup returns CDR1 SGHDT and CDR2 YYEEEE.

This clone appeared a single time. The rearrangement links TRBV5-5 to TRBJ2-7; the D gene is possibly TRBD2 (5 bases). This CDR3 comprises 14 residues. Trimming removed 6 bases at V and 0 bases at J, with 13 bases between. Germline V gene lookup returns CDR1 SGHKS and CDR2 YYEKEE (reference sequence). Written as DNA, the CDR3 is TGTGCCAGCAAGGAGGCTGCCGACTCCTACGAGCAGTACTTC. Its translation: CASKEAADSYEQYF.

The DNA of the CDR3 is TGTGCCACTGGAAGGCGGGAGCTTTACGAGCAGTACTTC. This gives the protein CATGRRELYEQYF. This chain joins TRBV25-1 and TRBJ2-7; 7 bases line up with TRBD2. The CDR3 sequence is 13 residues long. The V gene's germline CDR1 is MGHDK and CDR2 SYGVNS. Germline trimming cut 10 bases from V and 4 bases from J; bases unmatched to any gene: 10.